Listed below are T cell receptor beta chains from one sample, sequenced in a study of long-term antiretroviral therapy in people with HIV. The method was immunoSEQ multiplex PCR; TCRdb's version includes in-frame clones alone and lacks a portion of them. This table holds around 25,000 clones, roughly three quarters found once. The sequencing used unsorted PBMCs, collected 1.1 years before starting antiretroviral therapy. The receptors derive from a woman in her thirties or forties with HIV. CDR3s include the opening cysteine and the closing phenylalanine or tryptophan. The order of the fields is D gene, V gene, J gene, clone size, CDR3 protein, CDR3 DNA. A D gene is named only where the DNA matches it firmly. Where a row states a size, it is once, few, many or the class of an expanded clone; other rows omit it.

.,TRBV4-3,TRBJ2-3,once,CASSQDWADTQYF,TGCGCCAGCAGCCAAGATTGGGCAGATACGCAGTATTTT
TRBD2,TRBV2,TRBJ2-7,.,CASASGRYEQYF,TGTGCCAGCGCTAGCGGGAGGTACGAGCAGTACTTC
TRBD1,TRBV19,TRBJ1-1,few,CASSWGQSRTEAFF,TGTGCCAGTAGTTGGGGACAGTCGAGGACTGAAGCTTTCTTT
.,TRBV5-4,TRBJ2-2,.,CASSLFASVPGELFF,TGTGCCAGCAGCTTGTTTGCTAGCGTCCCCGGGGAGCTGTTTTTT
.,TRBV7-8,TRBJ1-2,.,CASLPGGGYGYTF,TGTGCCAGCCTCCCGGGGGGCGGCTATGGCTACACCTTC
TRBD2,TRBV2,TRBJ2-1,.,CASSLTSGLTYNEQFF,TGTGCCAGCAGTTTGACTAGCGGGCTTACCTACAATGAGCAGTTCTTC
.,TRBV27,TRBJ1-2,.,CASSLSSFYGYTF,TGTGCCAGCAGTTTATCGTCCTTCTATGGCTACACCTTC
TRBD1,TRBV5-1,TRBJ1-2,.,CASSLGGQNYGYTF,TGCGCCAGCAGCTTGGGGGGACAGAACTATGGCTACACCTTC
.,TRBV5-1,TRBJ1-1,.,CASSLVGSNTEAFF,TGCGCCAGCAGCTTGGTGGGGTCGAACACTGAAGCTTTCTTT
.,TRBV13,TRBJ2-1,.,CASSSGLHPPFF,TGTGCCAGCAGCTCCGGACTCCACCCTCCGTTCTTC
TRBD1,TRBV5-6,TRBJ2-7,.,CASSKPGQYYEQYF,TGTGCCAGCAGTAAACCGGGACAGTACTACGAGCAGTACTTC
.,TRBV7-9,TRBJ2-3,.,CASSRAKDGPTSTDTQYF,TGTGCCAGCAGCCGGGCAAAGGACGGACCAACTAGCACAGATACGCAGTATTTT
TRBD1,TRBV2,TRBJ2-4,.,CASSVLTGTGTDIQYF,TGTGCCAGCAGTGTTCTTACCGGGACAGGGACGGACATTCAGTACTTC
.,TRBV6-6,TRBJ1-3,.,CASSYKDSGNTIYF,TGTGCCAGCAGTTACAAGGACTCTGGAAACACCATATATTTT
.,TRBV6-5,TRBJ1-2,.,CASSIRGSGGYTF,TGTGCCAGCAGTATAAGGGGTTCCGGTGGCTACACCTTC
.,TRBV7-9,TRBJ1-2,.,CASSLSGGDIYGYTF,TGTGCCAGCAGCTTATCGGGGGGGGACATCTATGGCTACACCTTC
.,TRBV4-3,TRBJ2-3,.,CASSLRPRTEYTDTQYF,TGCGCCAGCAGCCTACGTCCCCGCACCGAATACACAGATACGCAGTATTTT
TRBD1,TRBV5-1,TRBJ2-1,few,CASSTTGENEQFF,TGCGCCAGCAGCACGACAGGGGAAAATGAGCAGTTCTTC